Listed here are 6 T cell receptor beta chains from one sample, sequenced in a study of T-cell memory formation after mild COVID-19 (dated by TCRdb to about 2021). Receptor amplification or capture employed 5' RACE. TCRdb shows the sequencer as Illumina NovaSeq 6000. The public sequencing data were trimmed at Q25 with fastp and processed into clonotypes with MiXCR by TCRdb, which kept only in-frame beta chains. Rows with a matching CDR3 protein are joined into one entry that keeps the most common DNA and genes. Across this sample there are hundreds of thousands of distinct CDR3 sequences, with roughly 15% seen only once. Clones ranked in the top ten supply about a fifth of the sample. Sequenced material: PBMCs or a T cell subset sorted from them (not recorded which). The receptor source for this set is a man between 18 and 35 years old who had mild COVID-19 (a few samples of this study predate the infection). The sample titles of this study are shuffled in the database, so cell type and time point are left out; the donor was told from shared clones.

This clonotype has a handful of counts. V gene TRBV6-5 combines with J gene TRBJ1-2; 11 bases are a match to TRBD1. The ends lost 1 base at V and 8 bases at J; junction bases unmatched: 3. This CDR3 has 14 residues. CDR1 is MNHEY and CDR2 is SVGAGI in the germline V gene. The CDR3 DNA sequence: TGTGCCAGCAGTTACTGGACAGGGGGCCAAGGCTACACCTTC. It encodes CASSYWTGGQGYTF.

The V gene is TRBV4-1, the J gene TRBJ1-5, with D tentatively TRBD1 (6 bases). Germline V lookup: CDR1 MGHRA, CDR2 YSYEKL. V was pared by 3 bases and J by 5 bases, with 14 bases between. The length of the CDR3 is 15 residues. Written as DNA, the CDR3 is TGCGCCAGCAGCCAGGTGGGTAGGGGGTATCAGCCCCAGCATTTT. Translating it yields CASSQVGRGYQPQHF.

The chain uses TRBV5-6 and TRBJ1-2, with D hard to call. Germline V gene lookup returns CDR1 SGHDT and CDR2 YYEEEE. This CDR3 region has 15 residues. V was pared by 3 bases and J by 0 bases, with 12 bases between. CDR3 protein: CASSYYTRSNYGYTF. The CDR3 DNA follows: TGTGCCAGCAGCTACTACACCCGTTCTAACTATGGCTACACCTTC.

The rearrangement joins TRBV20-1 to TRBJ2-1, with 9 positions matching TRBD2. Trimming at V came to 4 bases and at J to 7 bases, leaving 5 bases not matched to a gene. The CDR3 loop spans 13 amino acids. CDR1 is DFQATT and CDR2 is SNEGSKA in the germline V gene (reference sequence). This CDR3 is CSAIAGAGNEQFF. CDR3 nucleotide sequence: TGCAGTGCTATAGCGGGGGCCGGAAATGAGCAGTTCTTC.

The chain combines TRBV3-1 with TRBJ2-5; D may be TRBD2 (5 bases). Trimming removed 6 bases from V and 3 bases from J, with 14 bases in between. This CDR3 has 14 amino acids. The V gene's germline CDR1 is LGHDT and CDR2 YNNKEL (reference sequence). In DNA form, the CDR3 reads TGTGCCAGCAGTCCTTCGGGGTATGAAGAGACCCAGTACTTC. Its protein product is CASSPSGYEETQYF.

This sequence joins TRBV29-1 and TRBJ1-2; D gene unclear. V was trimmed by 7 bases and J by 6 bases, leaving 9 bases between them. The CDR3 extends over 10 amino acids. CDR1 SQVTM and CDR2 ANQGSEA come from the germline V gene. The CDR3 DNA sequence: TGCAGCGCTGCTCCAAATGGCTACACCTTC. Its translation is CSAAPNGYTF.